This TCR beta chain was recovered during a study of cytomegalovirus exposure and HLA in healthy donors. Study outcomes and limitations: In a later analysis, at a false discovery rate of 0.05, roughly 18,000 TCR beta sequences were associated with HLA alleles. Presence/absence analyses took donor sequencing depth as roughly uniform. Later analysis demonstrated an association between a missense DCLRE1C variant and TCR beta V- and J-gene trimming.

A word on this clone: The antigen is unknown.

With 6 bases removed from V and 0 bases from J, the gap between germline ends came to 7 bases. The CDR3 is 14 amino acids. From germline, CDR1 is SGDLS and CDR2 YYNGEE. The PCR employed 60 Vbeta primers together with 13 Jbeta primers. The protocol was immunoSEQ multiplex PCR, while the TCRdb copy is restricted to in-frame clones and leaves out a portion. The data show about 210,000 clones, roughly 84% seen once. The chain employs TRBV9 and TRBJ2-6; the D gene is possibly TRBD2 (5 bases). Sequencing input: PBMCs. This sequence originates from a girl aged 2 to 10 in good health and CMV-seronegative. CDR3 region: CASTTSSGANVLTF. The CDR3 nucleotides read TGTGCCAGCACAACTAGCTCTGGGGCCAACGTCCTGACTTTC.